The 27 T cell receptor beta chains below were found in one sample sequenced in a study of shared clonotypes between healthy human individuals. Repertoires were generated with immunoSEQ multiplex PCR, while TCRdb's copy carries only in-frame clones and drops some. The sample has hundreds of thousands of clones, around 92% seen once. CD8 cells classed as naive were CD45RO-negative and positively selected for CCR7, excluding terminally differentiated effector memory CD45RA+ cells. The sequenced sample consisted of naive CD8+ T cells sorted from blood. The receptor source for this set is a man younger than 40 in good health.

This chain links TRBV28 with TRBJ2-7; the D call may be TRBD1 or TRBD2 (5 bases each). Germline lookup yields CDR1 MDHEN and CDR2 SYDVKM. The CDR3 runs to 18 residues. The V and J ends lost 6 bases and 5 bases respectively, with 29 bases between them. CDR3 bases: TGTGCCAGCAGCTCCGGGACCTTTACCGTAGACTGGAGGAACGAGCAGTACTTC. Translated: CASSSGTFTVDWRNEQYF.

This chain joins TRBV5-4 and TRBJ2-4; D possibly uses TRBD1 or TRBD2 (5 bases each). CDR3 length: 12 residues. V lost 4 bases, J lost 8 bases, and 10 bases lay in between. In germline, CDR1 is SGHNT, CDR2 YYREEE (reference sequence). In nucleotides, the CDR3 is TGTGCCAGCAGCCGGGGCACGGACATTCAGTACTTC. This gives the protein CASSRGTDIQYF.

This CDR3 reads CASSLVLAGDQETQYF. In DNA form, the CDR3 reads TGTGCCAGCAGCTTAGTACTAGCGGGGGACCAAGAGACCCAGTACTTC. This sequence joins TRBV7-9 and TRBJ2-5, with 11 positions matching TRBD2. J lost 0 bases, V lost 1 base, and 1 base had no gene match. The CDR3 extends over 16 amino acids. Germline V lookup: CDR1 SEHNR, CDR2 FQNEAQ (reference sequence).

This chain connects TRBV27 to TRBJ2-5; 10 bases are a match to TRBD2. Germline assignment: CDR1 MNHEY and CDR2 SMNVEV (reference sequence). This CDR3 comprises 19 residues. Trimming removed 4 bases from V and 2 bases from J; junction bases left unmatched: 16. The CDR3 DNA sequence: TGTGCCAGCAGTTCTTATGGTCCAAATCTAGCGGGAGAACAAGAGACCCAGTACTTC. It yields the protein CASSSYGPNLAGEQETQYF.

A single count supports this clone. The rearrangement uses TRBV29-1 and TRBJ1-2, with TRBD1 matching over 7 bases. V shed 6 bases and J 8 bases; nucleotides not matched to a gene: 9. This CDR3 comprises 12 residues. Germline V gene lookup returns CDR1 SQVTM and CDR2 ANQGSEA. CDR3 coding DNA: TGCAGCGTGAAGGAGACAGGGCCCGGCTACACCTTC. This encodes CSVKETGPGYTF.

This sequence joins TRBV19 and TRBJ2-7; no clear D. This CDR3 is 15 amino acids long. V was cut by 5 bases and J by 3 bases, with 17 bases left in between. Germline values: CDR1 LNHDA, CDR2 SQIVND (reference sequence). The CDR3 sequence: CASSPGLVGVYEQYF. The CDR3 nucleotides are TGTGCCAGTAGTCCCGGGCTTGTCGGAGTCTACGAGCAGTACTTC.

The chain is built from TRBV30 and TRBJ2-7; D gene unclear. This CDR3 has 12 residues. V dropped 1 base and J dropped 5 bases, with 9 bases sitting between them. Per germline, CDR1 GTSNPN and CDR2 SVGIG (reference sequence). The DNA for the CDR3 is TGTGCCTGGAGTGGGAATGGTAACGAGCAGTACTTC. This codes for CAWSGNGNEQYF.

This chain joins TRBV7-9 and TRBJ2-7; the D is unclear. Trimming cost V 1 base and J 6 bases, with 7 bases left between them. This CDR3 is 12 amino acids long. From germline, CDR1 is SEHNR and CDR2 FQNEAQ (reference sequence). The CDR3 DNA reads TGTGCCAGCAGCTTAGAGTCGGTCGAGCAGTACTTC. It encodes CASSLESVEQYF.

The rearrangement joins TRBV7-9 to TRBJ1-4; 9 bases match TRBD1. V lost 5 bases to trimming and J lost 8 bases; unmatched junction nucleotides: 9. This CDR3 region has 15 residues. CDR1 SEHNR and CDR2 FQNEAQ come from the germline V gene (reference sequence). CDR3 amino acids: CASSAPGQGGEKLFF. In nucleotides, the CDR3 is TGTGCCAGCAGCGCCCCGGGACAGGGAGGGGAAAAACTGTTTTTT.

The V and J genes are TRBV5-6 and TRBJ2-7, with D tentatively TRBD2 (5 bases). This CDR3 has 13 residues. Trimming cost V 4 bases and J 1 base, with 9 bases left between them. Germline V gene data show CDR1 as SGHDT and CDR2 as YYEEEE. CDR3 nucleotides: TGTGCCAGCAGCCGGACTCTTTCCTACGAGCAGTACTTC. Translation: CASSRTLSYEQYF.

The CDR3 sequence is CASSPRTSGRAGFNEQFF. The CDR3 coding sequence is TGTGCCAGCAGCCCCCGGACTAGCGGGAGGGCCGGTTTCAATGAGCAGTTCTTC. The chain has TRBV7-9 and TRBJ2-1; 15 bases map to TRBD2. CDR1 and CDR2 from the germline V gene are SEHNR and FQNEAQ (reference sequence). CDR3 length equals 18 residues. The trim removed 5 bases at V and 6 bases at J, leaving 11 bases unmatched. Together with reference TRBV7-9 and TRBJ2-1, the CDR3 gives the full variable domain: DTGVSQNPRHKITKRGQNVTFRCDPISEHNRLYWYRQTLGQGPEFLTYFQNEAQLEKSRLLSDRFSAERPKGSFSTLEIQRTEQGDSAMYLCASSPRTSGRAGFNEQFFGPGTRLTVL.

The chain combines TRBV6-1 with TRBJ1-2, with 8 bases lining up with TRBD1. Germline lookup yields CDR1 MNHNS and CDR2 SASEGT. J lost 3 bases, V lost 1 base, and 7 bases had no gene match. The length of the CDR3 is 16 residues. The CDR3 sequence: CASSEVPGQDDYGYTF. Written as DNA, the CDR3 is TGTGCCAGCAGTGAAGTACCGGGACAGGACGACTATGGCTACACCTTC.

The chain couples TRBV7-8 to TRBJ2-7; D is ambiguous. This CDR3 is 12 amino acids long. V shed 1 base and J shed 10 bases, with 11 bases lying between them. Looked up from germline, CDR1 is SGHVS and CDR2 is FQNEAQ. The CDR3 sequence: CASSLERSVQYF. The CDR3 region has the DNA TGTGCCAGCAGCTTAGAAAGGTCCGTTCAGTACTTC. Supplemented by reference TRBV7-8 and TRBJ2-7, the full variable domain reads GAGVSQSPRYKVAKRGQDVALRCDPISGHVSLFWYQQALGQGPEFLTYFQNEAQLDKSGLPSDRFFAERPEGSVSTLKIQRTQQEDSAVYLCASSLERSVQYFGPGTRLTVT.

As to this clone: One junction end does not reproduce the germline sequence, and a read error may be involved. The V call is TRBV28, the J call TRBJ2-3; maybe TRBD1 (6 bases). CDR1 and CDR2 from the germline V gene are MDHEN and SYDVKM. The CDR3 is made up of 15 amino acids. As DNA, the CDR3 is TGTGCCAGCTGTTTACAGACAGGTGTCTCAGATACGCAGTATTTT. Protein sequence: CASCLQTGVSDTQYF.

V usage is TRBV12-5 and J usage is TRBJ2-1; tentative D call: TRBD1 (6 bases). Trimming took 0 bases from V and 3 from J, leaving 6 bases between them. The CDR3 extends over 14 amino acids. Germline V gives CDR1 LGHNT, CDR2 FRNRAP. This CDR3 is CASGLVGGYNEQFF. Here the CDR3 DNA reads TGTGCTAGTGGTTTGGTAGGGGGCTACAATGAGCAGTTCTTC.

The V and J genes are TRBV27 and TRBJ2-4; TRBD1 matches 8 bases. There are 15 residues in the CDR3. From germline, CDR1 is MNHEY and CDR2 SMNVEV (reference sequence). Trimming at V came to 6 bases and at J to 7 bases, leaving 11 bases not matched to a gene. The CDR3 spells CASSHLGQGANIQYF. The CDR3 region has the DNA TGTGCCAGCAGCCACCTCGGACAGGGTGCGAACATTCAGTACTTC.

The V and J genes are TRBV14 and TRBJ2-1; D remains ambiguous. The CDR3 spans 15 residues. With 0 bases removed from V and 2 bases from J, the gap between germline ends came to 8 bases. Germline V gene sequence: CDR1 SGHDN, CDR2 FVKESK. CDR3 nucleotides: TGTGCCAGCAGCCAAGATGGGCAAACCTACAATGAGCAGTTCTTC. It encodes CASSQDGQTYNEQFF.

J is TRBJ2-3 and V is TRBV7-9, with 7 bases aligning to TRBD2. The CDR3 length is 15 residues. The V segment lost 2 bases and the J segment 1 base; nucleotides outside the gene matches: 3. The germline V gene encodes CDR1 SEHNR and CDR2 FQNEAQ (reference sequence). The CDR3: CASSLILAGTDTQYF. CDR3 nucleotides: TGTGCCAGCAGCTTAATCCTAGCGGGCACAGATACGCAGTATTTT.

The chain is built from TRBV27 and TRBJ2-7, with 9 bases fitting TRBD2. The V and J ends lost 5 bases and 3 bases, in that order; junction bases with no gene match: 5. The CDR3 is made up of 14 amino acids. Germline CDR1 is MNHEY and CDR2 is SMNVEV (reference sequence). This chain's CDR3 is CASSETSGGYEQYF. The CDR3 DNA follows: TGTGCCAGCAGTGAGACTAGCGGAGGCTACGAGCAGTACTTC.

This CDR3 is CASSQTGQGITGELFF. The DNA of the CDR3 is TGTGCCAGCAGCCAGACGGGACAGGGAATAACTGGGGAGCTGTTTTTT. This chain joins TRBV7-3 and TRBJ2-2; 9 positions match TRBD1. V lost 5 bases to trimming and J lost 8 bases; unmatched junction nucleotides: 12. Germline CDR1 is SGHTA and CDR2 is FQGTGA. This CDR3 contains 16 residues.

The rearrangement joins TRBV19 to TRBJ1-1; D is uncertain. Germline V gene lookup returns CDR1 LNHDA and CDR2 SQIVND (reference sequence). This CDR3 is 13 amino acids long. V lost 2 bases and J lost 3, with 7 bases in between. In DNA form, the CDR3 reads TGTGCCAGTAGTATAAGTTGGGACACTGAAGCTTTCTTT. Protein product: CASSISWDTEAFF.

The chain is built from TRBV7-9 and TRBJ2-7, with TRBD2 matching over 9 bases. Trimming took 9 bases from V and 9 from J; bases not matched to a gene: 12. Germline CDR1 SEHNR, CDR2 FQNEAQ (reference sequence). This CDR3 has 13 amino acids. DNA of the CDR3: TGTGCCAGTGGGCCGGGACTAGCCGTGGGGCAGTACTTC. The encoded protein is CASGPGLAVGQYF.

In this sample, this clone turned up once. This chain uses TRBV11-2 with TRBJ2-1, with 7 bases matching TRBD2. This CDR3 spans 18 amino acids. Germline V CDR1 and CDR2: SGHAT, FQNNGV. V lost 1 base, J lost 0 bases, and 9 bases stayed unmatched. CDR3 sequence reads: CASSLVALAASSYNEQFF. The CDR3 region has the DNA TGTGCCAGCAGCTTAGTGGCGCTAGCGGCAAGCTCCTACAATGAGCAGTTCTTC.

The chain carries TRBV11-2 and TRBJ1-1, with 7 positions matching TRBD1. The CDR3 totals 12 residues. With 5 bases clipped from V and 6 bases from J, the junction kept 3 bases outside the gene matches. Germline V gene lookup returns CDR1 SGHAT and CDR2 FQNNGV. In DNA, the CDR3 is TGTGCCAGCAGCCAAGGGGGCGCTGAAGCTTTCTTT. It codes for CASSQGGAEAFF.

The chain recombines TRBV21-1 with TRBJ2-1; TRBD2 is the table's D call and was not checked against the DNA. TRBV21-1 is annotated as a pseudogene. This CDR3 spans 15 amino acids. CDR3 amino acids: CASSKGGREDVEQFF. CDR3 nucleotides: TGTGCCAGCAGCAAAGGGGGGCGGGAGGACGTTGAGCAGTTCTTC.

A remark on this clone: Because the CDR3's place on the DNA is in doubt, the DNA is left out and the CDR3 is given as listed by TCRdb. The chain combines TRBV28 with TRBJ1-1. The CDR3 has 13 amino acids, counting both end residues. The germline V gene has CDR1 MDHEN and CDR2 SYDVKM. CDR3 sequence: CASSTSGGTEAFF.

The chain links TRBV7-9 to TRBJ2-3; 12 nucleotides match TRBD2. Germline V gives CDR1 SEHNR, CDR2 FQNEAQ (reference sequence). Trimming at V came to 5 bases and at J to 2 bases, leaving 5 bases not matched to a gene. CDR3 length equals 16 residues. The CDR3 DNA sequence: TGTGCCAGCAGCGTCGGACTAGCGGGATTCACAGATACGCAGTATTTT. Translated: CASSVGLAGFTDTQYF. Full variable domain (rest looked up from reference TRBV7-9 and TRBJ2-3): DTGVSQNPRHKITKRGQNVTFRCDPISEHNRLYWYRQTLGQGPEFLTYFQNEAQLEKSRLLSDRFSAERPKGSFSTLEIQRTEQGDSAMYLCASSVGLAGFTDTQYFGPGTRLTVL.